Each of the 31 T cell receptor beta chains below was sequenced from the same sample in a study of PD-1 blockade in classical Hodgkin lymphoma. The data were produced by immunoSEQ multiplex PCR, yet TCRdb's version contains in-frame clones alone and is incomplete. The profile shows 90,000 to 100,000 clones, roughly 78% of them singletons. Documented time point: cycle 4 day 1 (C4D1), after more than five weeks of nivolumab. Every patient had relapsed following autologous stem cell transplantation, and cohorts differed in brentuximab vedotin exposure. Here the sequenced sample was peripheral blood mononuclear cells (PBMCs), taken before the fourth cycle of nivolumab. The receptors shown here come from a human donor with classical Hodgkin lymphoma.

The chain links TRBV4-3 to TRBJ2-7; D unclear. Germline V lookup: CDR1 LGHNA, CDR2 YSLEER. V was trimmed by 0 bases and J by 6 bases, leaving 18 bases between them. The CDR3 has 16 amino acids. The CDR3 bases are TGCGCCAGCAGCCAAGACTTGGGTGGGATATTGGGCGAGCAGTACTTC. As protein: CASSQDLGGILGEQYF.

CDR3 in DNA: TGTGCCAGCAGTCGCACAGGGAGAGACTATGGCTACACCTTC. This encodes CASSRTGRDYGYTF. The chain carries TRBV7-9 and TRBJ1-2, with D possibly being TRBD1 (6 bases). V was shortened by 6 bases and J by 3 bases, with 14 bases between the two germline ends. Germline CDR1 reads SEHNR; CDR2 reads FQNEAQ (reference sequence). This CDR3 has 14 amino acids.

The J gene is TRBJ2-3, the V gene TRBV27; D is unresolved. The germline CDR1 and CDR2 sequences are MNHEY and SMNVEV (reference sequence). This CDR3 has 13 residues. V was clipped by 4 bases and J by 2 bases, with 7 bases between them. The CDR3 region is CASSSHPTDTQYF. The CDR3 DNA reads TGTGCCAGCAGTTCTCACCCCACAGATACGCAGTATTTT.

CDR3: CASSYHPGTNYGYTF. The CDR3 DNA reads TGTGCCAGCAGTTACCATCCGGGGACTAACTATGGCTACACCTTC. The chain uses TRBV6-5 and TRBJ1-2; no firm D call. Germline CDR1 and CDR2: MNHEY and SVGAGI. Trimming left V 2 bases short and J 0 bases short, with 10 bases between. CDR3 size: 15 residues.

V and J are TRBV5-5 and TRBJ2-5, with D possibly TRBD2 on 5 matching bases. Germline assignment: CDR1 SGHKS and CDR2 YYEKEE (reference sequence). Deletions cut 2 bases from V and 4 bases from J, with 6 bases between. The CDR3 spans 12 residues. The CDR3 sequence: CASSLEGETQYF. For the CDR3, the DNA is TGTGCCAGCAGCTTAGAGGGAGAGACCCAGTACTTC.

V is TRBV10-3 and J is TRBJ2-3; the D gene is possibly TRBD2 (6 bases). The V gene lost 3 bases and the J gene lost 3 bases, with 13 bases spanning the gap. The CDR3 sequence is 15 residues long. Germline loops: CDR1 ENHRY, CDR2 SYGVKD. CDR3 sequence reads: CAISDRRGRTDTQYF. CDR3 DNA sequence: TGTGCCATCAGTGATCGGAGGGGAAGGACAGATACGCAGTATTTT.

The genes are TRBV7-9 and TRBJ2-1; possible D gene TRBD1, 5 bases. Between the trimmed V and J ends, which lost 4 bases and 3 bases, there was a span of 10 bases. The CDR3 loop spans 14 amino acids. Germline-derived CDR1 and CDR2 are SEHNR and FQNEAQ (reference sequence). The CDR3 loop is CASSYRHIYNEQFF. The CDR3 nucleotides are TGTGCCAGCAGCTACAGGCACATCTACAATGAGCAGTTCTTC.

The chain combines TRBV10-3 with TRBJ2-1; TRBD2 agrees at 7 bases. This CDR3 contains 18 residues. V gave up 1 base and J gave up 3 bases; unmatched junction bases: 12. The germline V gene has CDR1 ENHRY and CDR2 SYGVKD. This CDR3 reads CAISEYHQPGLHYNEQFF. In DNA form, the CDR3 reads TGTGCCATCAGTGAGTACCATCAACCGGGACTACACTACAATGAGCAGTTCTTC.

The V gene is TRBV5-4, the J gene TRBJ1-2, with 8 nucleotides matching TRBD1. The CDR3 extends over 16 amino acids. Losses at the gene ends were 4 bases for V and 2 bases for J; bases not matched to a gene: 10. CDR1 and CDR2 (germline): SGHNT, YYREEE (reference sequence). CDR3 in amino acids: CASSPGTGGLNYGYTF. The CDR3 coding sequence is TGTGCCAGCAGCCCTGGGACAGGAGGCTTGAACTATGGCTACACCTTC.

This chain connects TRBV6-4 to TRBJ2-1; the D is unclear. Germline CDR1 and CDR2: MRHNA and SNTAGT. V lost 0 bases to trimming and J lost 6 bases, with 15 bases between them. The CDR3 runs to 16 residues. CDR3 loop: CASSDSAPSRANEQFF. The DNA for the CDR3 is TGTGCCAGCAGTGACTCGGCCCCCTCCCGGGCCAATGAGCAGTTCTTC.

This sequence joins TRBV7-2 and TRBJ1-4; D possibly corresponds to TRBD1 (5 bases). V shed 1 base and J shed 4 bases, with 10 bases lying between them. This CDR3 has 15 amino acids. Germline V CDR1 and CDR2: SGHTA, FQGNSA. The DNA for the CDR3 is TGTGCCAGCAGCTTAGGGGGCCGGGATAATGAAAAACTGTTTTTT. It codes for CASSLGGRDNEKLFF.

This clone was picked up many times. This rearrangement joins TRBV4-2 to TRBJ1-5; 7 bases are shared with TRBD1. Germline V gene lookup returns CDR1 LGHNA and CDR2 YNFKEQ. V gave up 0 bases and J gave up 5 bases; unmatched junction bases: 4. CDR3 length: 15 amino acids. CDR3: CASSQDGTVDQPQHF. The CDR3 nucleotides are TGTGCCAGCAGCCAAGATGGGACAGTCGATCAGCCCCAGCATTTT.

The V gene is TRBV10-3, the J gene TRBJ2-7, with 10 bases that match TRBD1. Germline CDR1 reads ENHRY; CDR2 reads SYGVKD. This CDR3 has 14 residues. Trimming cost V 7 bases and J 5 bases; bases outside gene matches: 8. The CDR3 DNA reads TGTGCCATCACAAGGACAGGGGGAGAAAACGAGCAGTACTTC. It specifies CAITRTGGENEQYF.

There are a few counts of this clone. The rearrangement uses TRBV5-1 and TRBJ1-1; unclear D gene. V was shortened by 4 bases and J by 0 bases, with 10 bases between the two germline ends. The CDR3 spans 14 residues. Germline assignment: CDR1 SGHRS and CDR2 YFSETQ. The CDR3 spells CASSLQDLNTEAFF. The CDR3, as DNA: TGCGCCAGCAGCCTTCAGGACTTGAACACTGAAGCTTTCTTT. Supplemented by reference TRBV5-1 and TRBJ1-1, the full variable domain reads KAGVTQTPRYLIKTRGQQVTLSCSPISGHRSVSWYQQTPGQGLQFLFEYFSETQRNKGNFPGRFSGRQFSNSRSEMNVSTLELGDSALYLCASSLQDLNTEAFFGQGTRLTVV.

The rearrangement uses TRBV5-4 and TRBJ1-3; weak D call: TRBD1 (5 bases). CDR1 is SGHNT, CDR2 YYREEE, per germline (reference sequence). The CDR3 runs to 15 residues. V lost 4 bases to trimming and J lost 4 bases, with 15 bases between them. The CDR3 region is CASSLRGGAGNTIYF. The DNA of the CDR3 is TGTGCCAGCAGCCTACGGGGGGGTGCGGGAAACACCATATATTTT. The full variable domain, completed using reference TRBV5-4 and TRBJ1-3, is ETGVTQSPTHLIKTRGQQVTLRCSSQSGHNTVSWYQQALGQGPQFIFQYYREEENGRGNFPPRFSGLQFPNYSSELNVNALELDDSALYLCASSLRGGAGNTIYFGEGSWLTVV.

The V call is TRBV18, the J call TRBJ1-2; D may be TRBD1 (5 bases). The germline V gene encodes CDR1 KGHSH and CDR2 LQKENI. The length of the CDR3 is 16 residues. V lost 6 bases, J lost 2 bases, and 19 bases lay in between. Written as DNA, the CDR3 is TGTGCCAGCTCGCCATTCGACAGAGGGCAGAACTATGGCTACACCTTC. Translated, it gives CASSPFDRGQNYGYTF.

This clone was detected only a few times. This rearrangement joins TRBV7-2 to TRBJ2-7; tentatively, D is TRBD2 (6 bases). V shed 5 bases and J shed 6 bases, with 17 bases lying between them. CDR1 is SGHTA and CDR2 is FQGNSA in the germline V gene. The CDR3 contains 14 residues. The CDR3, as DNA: TGTGCCAGCAGCCCGGGATTGCTGGGGGGCGAGCAGTACTTC. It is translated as CASSPGLLGGEQYF.

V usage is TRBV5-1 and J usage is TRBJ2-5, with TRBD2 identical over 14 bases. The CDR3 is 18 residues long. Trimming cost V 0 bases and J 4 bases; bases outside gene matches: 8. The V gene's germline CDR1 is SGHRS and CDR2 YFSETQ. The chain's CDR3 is CASSLGLAGGQVTETQYF. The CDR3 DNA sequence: TGCGCCAGCAGCTTGGGACTAGCGGGAGGGCAGGTAACAGAGACCCAGTACTTC.

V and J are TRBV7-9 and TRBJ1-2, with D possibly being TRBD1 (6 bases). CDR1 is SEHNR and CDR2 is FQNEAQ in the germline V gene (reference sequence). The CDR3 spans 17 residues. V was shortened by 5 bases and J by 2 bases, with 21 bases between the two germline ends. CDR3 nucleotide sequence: TGTGCCAGCAGCACCCTTAACCCCGGGACACCGAACTATGGCTACACCTTC. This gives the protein CASSTLNPGTPNYGYTF.

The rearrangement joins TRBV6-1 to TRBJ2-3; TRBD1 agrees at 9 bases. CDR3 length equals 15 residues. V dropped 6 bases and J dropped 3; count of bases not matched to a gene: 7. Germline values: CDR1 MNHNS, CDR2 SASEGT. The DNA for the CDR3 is TGTGCCAGCAGACTAAGGACAGGGGAGACAGATACGCAGTATTTT. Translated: CASRLRTGETDTQYF.

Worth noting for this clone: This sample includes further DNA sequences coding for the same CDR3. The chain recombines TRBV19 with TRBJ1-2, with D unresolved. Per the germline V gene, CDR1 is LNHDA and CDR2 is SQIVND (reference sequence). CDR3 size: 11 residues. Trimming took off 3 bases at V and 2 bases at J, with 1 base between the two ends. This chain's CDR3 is CASSINYGYTF. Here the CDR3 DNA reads TGTGCCAGTAGTATCAACTATGGCTACACCTTC.

CDR3 in DNA: TGCGCCAGCAGCCAAGGGCCGGCGGGAGGAGGGGATACGCAGTATTTT. This sequence encodes CASSQGPAGGGDTQYF. The chain has TRBV4-3 and TRBJ2-3; 8 nucleotides agree with TRBD2. Germline V gives CDR1 LGHNA, CDR2 YSLEER. CDR3 length equals 16 residues. V shed 1 base and J 6 bases; nucleotides not matched to a gene: 9.

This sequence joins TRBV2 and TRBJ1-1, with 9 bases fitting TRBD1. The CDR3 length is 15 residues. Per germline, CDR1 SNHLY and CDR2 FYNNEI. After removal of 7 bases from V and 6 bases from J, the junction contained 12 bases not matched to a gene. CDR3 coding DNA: TGTGCCAGCACCCGACCCGGGACAGGGATCCCTGAAGCTTTCTTT. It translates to CASTRPGTGIPEAFF.

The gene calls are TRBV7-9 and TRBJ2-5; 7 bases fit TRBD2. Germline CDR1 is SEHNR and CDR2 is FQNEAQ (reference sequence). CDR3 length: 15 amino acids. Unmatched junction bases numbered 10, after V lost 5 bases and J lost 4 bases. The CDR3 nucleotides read TGTGCCAGCAGCCCCCGGGGGAGGGCGGCAGAGACCCAGTACTTC. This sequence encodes CASSPRGRAAETQYF. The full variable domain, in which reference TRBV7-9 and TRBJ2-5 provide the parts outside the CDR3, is DTGVSQNPRHKITKRGQNVTFRCDPISEHNRLYWYRQTLGQGPEFLTYFQNEAQLEKSRLLSDRFSAERPKGSFSTLEIQRTEQGDSAMYLCASSPRGRAAETQYFGPGTRLLVL.

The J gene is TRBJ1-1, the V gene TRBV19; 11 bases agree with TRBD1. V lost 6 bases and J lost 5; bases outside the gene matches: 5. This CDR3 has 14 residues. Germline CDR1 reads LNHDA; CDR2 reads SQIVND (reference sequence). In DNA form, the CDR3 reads TGTGCCAGTAGCGGGGGACAGGGGGTTACTGAAGCTTTCTTT. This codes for CASSGGQGVTEAFF.

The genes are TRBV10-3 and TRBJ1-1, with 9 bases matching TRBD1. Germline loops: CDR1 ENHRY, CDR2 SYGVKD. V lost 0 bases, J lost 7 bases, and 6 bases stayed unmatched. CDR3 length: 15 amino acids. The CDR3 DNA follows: TGTGCCATCAGTGAGTCCGGGACAGGGACGATTGAAGCTTTCTTT. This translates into CAISESGTGTIEAFF.

The CDR3 DNA reads TGTGCCAGCAGCCCTTGGGACCGCGAAAAACTGTTTTTT. Translation: CASSPWDREKLFF. The chain joins TRBV7-6 to TRBJ1-4; a possible D gene is TRBD1 (5 bases). Germline V gives CDR1 SGHVS, CDR2 FNYEAQ. V lost 5 bases and J lost 8, with 12 bases in between. The CDR3 spans 13 residues.

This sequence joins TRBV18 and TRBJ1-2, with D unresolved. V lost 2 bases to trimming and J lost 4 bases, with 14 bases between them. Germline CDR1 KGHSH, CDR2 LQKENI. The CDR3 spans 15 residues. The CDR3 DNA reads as TGTGCCAGCTCACCATCGGACGCCCTTCTCTATGGCTACACCTTC. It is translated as CASSPSDALLYGYTF.

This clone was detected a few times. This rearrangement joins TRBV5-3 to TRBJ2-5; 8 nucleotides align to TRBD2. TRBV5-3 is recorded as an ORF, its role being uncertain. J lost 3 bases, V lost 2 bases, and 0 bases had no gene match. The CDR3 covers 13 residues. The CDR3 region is CARSFSGEETQYF. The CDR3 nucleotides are TGTGCCAGAAGCTTTAGCGGGGAAGAGACCCAGTACTTC.

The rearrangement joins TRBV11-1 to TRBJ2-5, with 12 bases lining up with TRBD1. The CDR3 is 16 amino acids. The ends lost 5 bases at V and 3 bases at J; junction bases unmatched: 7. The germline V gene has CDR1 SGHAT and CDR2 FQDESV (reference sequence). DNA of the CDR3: TGTGCCAGCAGCCTATGGGGACAGGGGGCGGAAGAGACCCAGTACTTC. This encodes CASSLWGQGAEETQYF. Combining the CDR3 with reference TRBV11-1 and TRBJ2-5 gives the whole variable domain EAEVAQSPRYKITEKSQAVAFWCDPISGHATLYWYRQILGQGPELLVQFQDESVVDDSQLPKDRFSAERLKGVDSTLKIQPAELGDSAMYLCASSLWGQGAEETQYFGPGTRLLVL.

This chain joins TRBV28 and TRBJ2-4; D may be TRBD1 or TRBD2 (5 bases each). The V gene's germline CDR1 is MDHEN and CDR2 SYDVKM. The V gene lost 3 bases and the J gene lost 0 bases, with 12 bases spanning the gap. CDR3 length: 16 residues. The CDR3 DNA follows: TGTGCCAGCAGTTTGGATCGGGGCAGAGCCAAAAACATTCAGTACTTC. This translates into CASSLDRGRAKNIQYF.